The source of this T cell receptor (beta chain) is a study of human T cells and chemical hapten exposure. Via MiXCR, TCRdb re-called the RACE reads, giving one row per CDR3 protein. The sample yields roughly 43,000 distinct CDR3 sequences, about 3.5% seen once. Time point given: healthy volunteer bleed at 6 weeks. Before extraction, the whole blood was not fractionated, and total RNA was taken from it. This clonotype was detected ten times or more. Germline V gene data show CDR1 as LGHNA and CDR2 as YNFKEQ. V dropped 2 bases and J dropped 10 bases, with 19 bases sitting between them. This CDR3 comprises 15 residues.

The J gene is TRBJ2-3, the V gene TRBV4-2; TRBD2 might be the D (6 bases). The source material was whole blood. This TCR was sampled from a human donor in good health. Some clones in this sample may be carry-over from other donors' samples. CDR3 protein: CASSQPGATPGAQYF. The CDR3 DNA is TGTGCCAGCAGCCAACCGGGAGCAACTCCTGGGGCGCAGTATTTT.